The 16 T cell receptor beta chains below all came from one sample that was sequenced in a study of T cells after yellow fever vaccination. TCRdb passed the 5' RACE reads through MiXCR, listing each CDR3 protein once. The repertoire includes some 320,000 distinct CDR3 sequences, about 10% of them detected once, and over 3% sits in the top ten. The material sequenced was CD4+ T cells sorted from PBMCs, taken 45 days after the yellow fever booster vaccination. These receptors were obtained from a man aged 18 to 30 who received the YFV17D yellow fever vaccine.

This clonotype was picked up a small number of times. The chain recombines TRBV20-1 with TRBJ2-2; D is undetermined. CDR3 length equals 15 residues. The germline V and J ends were trimmed by 1 base and 5 bases, with 14 bases remaining between them. The germline V gene has CDR1 DFQATT and CDR2 SNEGSKA (reference sequence). The CDR3 is CSARAARVATGELFF. In nucleotides, the CDR3 is TGCAGTGCTAGAGCCGCAAGGGTGGCTACCGGGGAGCTGTTTTTT.

This clonotype was seen many times. The gene calls are TRBV6-5 and TRBJ2-5; D call uncertain. Germline loops: CDR1 MNHEY, CDR2 SVGAGI. Trimming cost V 0 bases and J 0 bases, with 11 bases left between them. The CDR3 contains 16 residues. CDR3: CASSYSGAADQETQYF. DNA of the CDR3: TGTGCCAGCAGTTACTCGGGCGCAGCCGACCAAGAGACCCAGTACTTC.

The rearrangement joins TRBV29-1 to TRBJ1-3, with D unclear. This CDR3 is 12 amino acids long. Trimming removed 6 bases at V and 2 bases at J, with 8 bases between. From germline, CDR1 is SQVTM and CDR2 ANQGSEA. In nucleotides, the CDR3 is TGCAGCGTGATTGTGACTGGAAACACCATATATTTT. This gives the protein CSVIVTGNTIYF.

The chain employs TRBV11-2 and TRBJ1-2; 8 bases align to TRBD1. The trim removed 5 bases at V and 4 bases at J, leaving 9 bases unmatched. CDR3 length: 15 amino acids. The germline CDR1 and CDR2 sequences are SGHAT and FQNNGV. CDR3 in amino acids: CASSPRGQGLYGYTF. The CDR3 DNA reads TGTGCCAGCAGCCCACGAGGACAGGGCCTCTATGGCTACACCTTC. Filled out from reference TRBV11-2 and TRBJ1-2, the complete variable domain reads EAGVAQSPRYKIIEKRQSVAFWCNPISGHATLYWYQQILGQGPKLLIQFQNNGVVDDSQLPKDRFSAERLKGVDSTLKIQPAKLEDSAVYLCASSPRGQGLYGYTFGSGTRLTVV.

This sequence joins TRBV7-2 and TRBJ2-5; the match to TRBD2 covers 9 bases. The CDR3 covers 16 residues. Germline-derived CDR1 and CDR2 are SGHTA and FQGNSA. Losses at the gene ends were 5 bases for V and 3 bases for J; bases not matched to a gene: 10. The CDR3 DNA sequence: TGTGCCAGCAGCCCTATCTGGATAGCGGGGGAAGAGACCCAGTACTTC. This sequence encodes CASSPIWIAGEETQYF.

This clonotype was detected ten times or more. The chain carries TRBV7-3 and TRBJ2-2; possible D gene TRBD1, 5 bases. V was pared by 5 bases and J by 0 bases, with 13 bases between. This CDR3 region has 16 residues. Germline CDR1 is SGHTA and CDR2 is FQGTGA. CDR3 nucleotide sequence: TGTGCCAGCAGCCCCTTTACGACAGCGAACACCGGGGAGCTGTTTTTT. It yields the protein CASSPFTTANTGELFF.

This clonotype was detected many times. V is TRBV12-3 or TRBV12-4 and J is TRBJ2-2; D uncertain. This CDR3 has 12 amino acids. Trimming left V 5 bases short and J 5 bases short, with 6 bases between. CDR3 loop: CASSVATGELFF. The CDR3 DNA follows: TGTGCCAGCAGTGTGGCGACCGGGGAGCTGTTTTTT.

This clonotype was seen a few times. The rearrangement joins TRBV12-3 or TRBV12-4 to TRBJ2-1, with TRBD1 identical over 8 bases. CDR3 length: 15 residues. V dropped 3 bases and J dropped 10; count of bases not matched to a gene: 11. The chain's CDR3 is CASSFLGQGGSEQFF. The CDR3 coding sequence is TGTGCCAGCAGTTTTCTCGGACAGGGAGGTAGCGAGCAGTTCTTC.

This clonotype was observed at least ten times. CDR3 in DNA: TGCAGCGTTGAAGGCAGTCTGAACACTGAAGCTTTCTTT. As protein: CSVEGSLNTEAFF. The chain is built from TRBV29-1 and TRBJ1-1; D gene ambiguous. CDR3 size: 13 residues. Trimming removed 1 base from V and 0 bases from J, with 6 bases in between. CDR1 is SQVTM, CDR2 ANQGSEA, per germline. The full variable domain, completed using reference TRBV29-1 and TRBJ1-1, is SAVISQKPSRDICQRGTSLTIQCQVDSQVTMMFWYRQQPGQSLTLIATANQGSEATYESGFVIDKFPISRPNLTFSTLTVSNMSPEDSSIYLCSVEGSLNTEAFFGQGTRLTVV.

Only a few counts were recorded for this clonotype. The chain has TRBV28 and TRBJ1-5; D may be TRBD1 (5 bases). The CDR3 consists of 13 residues. Trimming took 7 bases from V and 4 from J, leaving 11 bases between them. Germline CDR1 and CDR2: MDHEN and SYDVKM. The CDR3 DNA is TGTGCCAGCATGGGGGACGGTAATCAGCCCCAGCATTTT. The encoded protein is CASMGDGNQPQHF.

This clonotype was seen a handful of times. The V call is TRBV6-5, the J call TRBJ2-7; TRBD1 agrees at 8 bases. Germline values: CDR1 MNHEY, CDR2 SVGAGI. V was clipped by 7 bases and J by 1 base; unmatched bases: 9. This CDR3 comprises 15 residues. The CDR3: CASKSTGANSYEQYV. The CDR3, as DNA: TGTGCCAGCAAGTCGACAGGGGCGAATTCCTACGAGCAGTACGTC.

This clonotype was seen only a few times. The chain carries TRBV20-1 and TRBJ1-2; D unresolved. Germline lookup yields CDR1 DFQATT and CDR2 SNEGSKA (reference sequence). Trimming shortened V by 6 bases and J by 6 bases, and 14 bases separated the two germline ends. The CDR3 sequence is 12 residues long. For the CDR3, the DNA is TGCAGTGCAACGGAGGGTTGGAATGGCTACACCTTC. It yields the protein CSATEGWNGYTF.

The rearrangement uses TRBV2 and TRBJ2-5, with 11 bases lining up with TRBD2. Per the germline V gene, CDR1 is SNHLY and CDR2 is FYNNEI. The CDR3 has 13 amino acids. V dropped 5 bases and J dropped 7; count of bases not matched to a gene: 3. The CDR3 spells CASSSLAGGTQYF. CDR3 coding DNA: TGTGCCAGCAGTAGTCTAGCGGGGGGGACCCAGTACTTC. Based on the CDR3 plus reference TRBV2 and TRBJ2-5, the full variable domain is EPEVTQTPSHQVTQMGQEVILRCVPISNHLYFYWYRQILGQKVEFLVSFYNNEISEKSEIFDDQFSVERPDGSNFTLKIRSTKLEDSAMYFCASSSLAGGTQYFGPGTRLLVL.

The rearrangement joins TRBV7-9 to TRBJ1-2, with D unclear. This CDR3 has 13 residues. Germline CDR1 and CDR2: SEHNR and FQNEAQ (reference sequence). V was trimmed by 1 base and J by 10 bases, leaving 13 bases between them. The CDR3: CASSLGHLDDYTF. The CDR3 DNA reads as TGTGCCAGCAGCTTAGGACACTTAGACGACTACACCTTC.

This chain joins TRBV20-1 and TRBJ2-3; D is perhaps TRBD2 (6 bases). The CDR3 spans 14 residues. V was cut by 3 bases and J by 0 bases, with 10 bases left in between. Germline CDR1 is DFQATT and CDR2 is SNEGSKA (reference sequence). CDR3 amino acids: CSARAGTSTDTQYF. CDR3 in DNA: TGCAGTGCTAGGGCAGGGACTAGCACAGATACGCAGTATTTT.

The chain links TRBV6-6 to TRBJ1-2; D call uncertain. The V gene's germline CDR1 is MNHNY and CDR2 SVGAGI (reference sequence). Trimming stripped 0 bases from V and 8 bases from J, with 13 bases between. The CDR3 spans 14 residues. DNA of the CDR3: TGTGCCAGCAGTTACTCGAGATCGAACGAGGGCTACACCTTC. This codes for CASSYSRSNEGYTF.